This T cell receptor (beta chain) came from a study of T cells in Graves' hyperthyroidism and ophthalmopathy. As for the study in general: Staff took peripheral blood when the initial diagnosis was made, before any treatment began.

This CDR3 region has 15 residues. The V and J ends lost 2 bases and 4 bases, in that order; junction bases with no gene match: 3. Looked up from germline, CDR1 is KGHSH and CDR2 is LQKENI. This clonotype was recorded at least ten times. Antigen: not known. General study points: Separation of ophthalmopathy from stable hyperthyroidism was achieved by a 13 V-J model. It was a median approximately 6.9 months before onset that the model predicted ophthalmopathy.

TCR beta CDR3 regions were amplified from RNA transcripts. The HTBI set primed first-round TCR CDR3 RT-PCR. TCRdb re-called the multiplex PCR reads through MiXCR, storing one row per CDR3 protein. The sample shows 460,000 or so distinct CDR3 sequences, roughly 14% of them seen only once. Pregnant or lactating patients were excluded, as were those with uncontrolled infection or other autoimmune disease. The receptor comes from a young woman with Graves' hyperthyroidism. Sequencing was carried out using blood. This chain links TRBV18 with TRBJ1-5; 9 bases match TRBD1. The CDR3 DNA follows: TGTGCCAGCTCACCAGGGACAGGGCAGAATCAGCCCCAGCATTTT. Its protein product is CASSPGTGQNQPQHF.